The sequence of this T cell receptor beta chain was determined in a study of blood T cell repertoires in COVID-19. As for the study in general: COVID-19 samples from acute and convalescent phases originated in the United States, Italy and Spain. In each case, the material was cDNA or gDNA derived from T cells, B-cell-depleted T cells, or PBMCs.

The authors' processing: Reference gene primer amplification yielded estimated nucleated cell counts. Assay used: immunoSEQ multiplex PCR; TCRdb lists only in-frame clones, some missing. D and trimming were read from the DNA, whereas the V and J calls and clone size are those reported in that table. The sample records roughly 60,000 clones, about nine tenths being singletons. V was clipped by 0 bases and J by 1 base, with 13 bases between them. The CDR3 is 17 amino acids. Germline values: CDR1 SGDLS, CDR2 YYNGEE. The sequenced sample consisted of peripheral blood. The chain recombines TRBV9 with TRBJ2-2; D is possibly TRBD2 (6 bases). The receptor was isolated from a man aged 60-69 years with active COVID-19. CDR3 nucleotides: TGTGCCAGCAGCGTAGGGGAAAGGCGGGGGAACACCGGGGAGCTGTTTTTT. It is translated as CASSVGERRGNTGELFF.